The clone carrying this TCR beta chain was observed a handful of times. Generated by immunoSEQ multiplex PCR, the TCRdb table keeps only in-frame clones and is missing some. The table lists 40,000 to 55,000 clones, about nine tenths of them singletons, with roughly 1.2% in the top ten. This specimen comes from a study of T cell changes during pregnancy in multiple sclerosis. Germline V CDR1 and CDR2: SGHNT, YYREEE (reference sequence). Trimming stripped 3 bases from V and 1 base from J, with 16 bases between. CDR3 length: 17 amino acids. V and J are TRBV5-4 and TRBJ2-2; weak D call: TRBD2 (6 bases). This clonotype was sampled from a female donor with multiple sclerosis, enrolled in a pregnancy study. The sequencing used CD4+ T cells from peripheral blood mononuclear cells, collected after pregnancy. The CDR3 coding sequence is TGTGCCAGCAGCTGGGGTGGAGGGGCGGGGAACACCGGGGAGCTGTTTTTT. It is translated as CASSWGGGAGNTGELFF. The complete variable domain, with remaining parts taken from reference TRBV5-4 and TRBJ2-2, reads ETGVTQSPTHLIKTRGQQVTLRCSSQSGHNTVSWYQQALGQGPQFIFQYYREEENGRGNFPPRFSGLQFPNYSSELNVNALELDDSALYLCASSWGGGAGNTGELFFGEGSRLTVL.